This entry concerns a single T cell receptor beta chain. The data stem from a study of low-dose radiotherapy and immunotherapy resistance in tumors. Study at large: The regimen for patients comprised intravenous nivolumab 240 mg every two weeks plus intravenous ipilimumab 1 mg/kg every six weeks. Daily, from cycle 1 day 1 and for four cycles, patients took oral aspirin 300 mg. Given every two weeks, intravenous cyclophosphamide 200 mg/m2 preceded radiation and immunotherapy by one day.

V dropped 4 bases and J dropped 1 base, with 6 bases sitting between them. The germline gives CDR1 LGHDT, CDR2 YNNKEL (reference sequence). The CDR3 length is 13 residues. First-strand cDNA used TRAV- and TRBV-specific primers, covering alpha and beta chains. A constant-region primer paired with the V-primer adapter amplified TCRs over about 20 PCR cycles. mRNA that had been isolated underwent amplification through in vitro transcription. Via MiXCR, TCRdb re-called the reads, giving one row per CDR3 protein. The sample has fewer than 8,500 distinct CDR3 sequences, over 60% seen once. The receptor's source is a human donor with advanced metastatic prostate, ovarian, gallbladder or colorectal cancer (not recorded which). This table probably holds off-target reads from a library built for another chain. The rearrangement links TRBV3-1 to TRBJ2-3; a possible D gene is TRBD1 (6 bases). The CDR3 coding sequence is TGTGCCAGCAGCCGACAGGGCACAGATACGCAGTATTTT. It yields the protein CASSRQGTDTQYF.